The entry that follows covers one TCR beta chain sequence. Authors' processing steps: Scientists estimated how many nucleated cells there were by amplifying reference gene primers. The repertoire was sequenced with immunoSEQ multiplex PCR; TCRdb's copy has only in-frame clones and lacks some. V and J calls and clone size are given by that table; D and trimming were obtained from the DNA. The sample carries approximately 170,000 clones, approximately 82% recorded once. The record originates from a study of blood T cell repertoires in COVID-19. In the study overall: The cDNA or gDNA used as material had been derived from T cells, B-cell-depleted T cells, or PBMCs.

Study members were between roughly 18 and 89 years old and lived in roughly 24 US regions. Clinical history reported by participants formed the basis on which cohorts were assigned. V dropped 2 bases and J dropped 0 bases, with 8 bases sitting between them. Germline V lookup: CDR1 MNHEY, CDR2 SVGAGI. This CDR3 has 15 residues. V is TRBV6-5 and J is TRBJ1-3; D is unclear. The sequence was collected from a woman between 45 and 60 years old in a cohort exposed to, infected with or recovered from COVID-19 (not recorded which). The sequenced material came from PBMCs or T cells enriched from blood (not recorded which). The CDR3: CASSYGGNSGNTIYF. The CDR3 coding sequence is TGTGCCAGCAGTTACGGCGGAAACTCTGGAAACACCATATATTTT.